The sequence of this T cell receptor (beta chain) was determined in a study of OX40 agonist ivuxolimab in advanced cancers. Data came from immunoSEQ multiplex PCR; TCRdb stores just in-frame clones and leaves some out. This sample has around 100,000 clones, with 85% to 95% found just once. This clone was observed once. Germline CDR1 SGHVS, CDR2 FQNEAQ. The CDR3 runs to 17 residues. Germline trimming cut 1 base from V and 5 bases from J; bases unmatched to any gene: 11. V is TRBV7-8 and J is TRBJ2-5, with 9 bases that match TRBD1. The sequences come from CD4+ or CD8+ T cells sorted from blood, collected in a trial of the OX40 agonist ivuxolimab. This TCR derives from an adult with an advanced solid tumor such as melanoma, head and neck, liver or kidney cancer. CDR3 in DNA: TGTGCCAGCAGCTTAGGAATTTCGCGCGGGACAGGGGAGACCCAGTACTTC. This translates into CASSLGISRGTGETQYF.